The present T cell receptor (beta chain) was sequenced within a study of CD8 T cells in Susac syndrome. At the level of the study: Each patient with Susac syndrome, at the time of blood draw, was therapy-naive, on corticosteroids, or on intravenous immunoglobulin alone. Study-wide results and caveats: Only a relatively small number of individuals were included in the TCR sequencing and HLA analysis.

In regard to this clonotype: Its antigen remains unidentified.

An amount of RNA that ranged from roughly 0.5 to 1 ug was reverse transcribed with random hexamers. TCRdb independently ran MiXCR on the immunoSEQ multiplex PCR reads; one entry per CDR3 protein. The repertoire includes a few hundred thousand distinct CDR3 sequences, roughly 93% of them detected once, and around 0.15% sits in the top ten. This CDR3 is 16 amino acids long. With V trimmed by 5 bases and J by 1 base, 8 bases remained unmatched. Germline loops: CDR1 LNHDA, CDR2 SQIVND (reference sequence). The chain recombines TRBV19 with TRBJ1-5; 7 bases match TRBD1. Sequenced input: CD4+ T cells from PBMCs. This receptor was taken from a human donor with Susac syndrome. CDR3 in amino acids: CASSLRTGRSNQPQHF. The CDR3 DNA follows: TGTGCCAGTAGTCTCCGGACAGGTCGCAGCAATCAGCCCCAGCATTTT.